This TCR beta chain was observed in a study of CD8 T cells in ankylosing spondylitis. Study conclusions and caveats: Reports say disease-linked clones showed up significantly more in matched ankylosing spondylitis synovial fluid. The study identified a TCR beta motif of under ten highly homologous variants that appeared characteristic of ankylosing spondylitis blood.

This clonotype was observed a handful of times. What it binds is unknown. The CDR3 extends over 15 amino acids. Germline lookup yields CDR1 SEHNR and CDR2 FQNEAQ (reference sequence). With 8 bases clipped from V and 0 bases from J, the junction kept 6 bases outside the gene matches. TCRdb called the 5' RACE reads again in MiXCR, with one record for every CDR3 protein. The repertoire consists of under 250,000 distinct CDR3 sequences, with about 11% occurring once and the leading ten covering about 2.5%. The chain has TRBV7-9 and TRBJ1-4; TRBD1 agrees at 7 bases. The sequence came from a male donor with ankylosing spondylitis or in good health (not recorded which). The specimen was blood, either unsorted or a sorted T cell fraction (not recorded which). CDR3 in amino acids: CASGGQSSTNEKLFF. The CDR3 DNA sequence: TGTGCCAGCGGGGGACAGAGTTCAACTAATGAAAAACTGTTTTTT. Full variable domain (missing parts from reference TRBV7-9 and TRBJ1-4): DTGVSQNPRHKITKRGQNVTFRCDPISEHNRLYWYRQTLGQGPEFLTYFQNEAQLEKSRLLSDRFSAERPKGSFSTLEIQRTEQGDSAMYLCASGGQSSTNEKLFFGSGTQLSVL.